The rows below give T cell receptor beta chains drawn from one sample of a study of shared clonotypes between healthy human individuals. The assay was immunoSEQ multiplex PCR, and TCRdb's table has in-frame clones only and misses some. The sample has 1,500,000 or so clones, approximately 97% seen once. The specimen sequenced was naive CD4+ T cells sorted from blood. The receptors come from a man aged 30-40 years in good health. CDR3s include the opening cysteine and the closing phenylalanine or tryptophan. A D gene is named only where the DNA matches it firmly. Size is stated for part of the rows, as once, few or many counts, or as a class when the clone is expanded.

>TRBD2|TRBV25-1|TRBJ2-5|NA
TGTGCCAGCAGTCGGACTAGCGGGAGAGAAGAGACCCAGTACTTC
CASSRTSGREETQYF
>TRBD1|TRBV27|TRBJ2-7|once
TGTGCCAGCAGTTTGGACAGGGCCTACGAGCAGTACTTC
CASSLDRAYEQYF
>NA|TRBV6-1|TRBJ1-5|NA
TGTGCCAGCAGTGATTCGAATAATCAGCCCCAGCATTTT
CASSDSNNQPQHF
>NA|TRBV2|TRBJ2-7|NA
TGTGCCAGCAGTGAGAGGGTCATATACGAGCAGTACTTC
CASSERVIYEQYF
>NA|TRBV19|TRBJ2-3|NA
TGTGCCAGTAGCAAAAGGAGTGCAGATACGCAGTATTTT
CASSKRSADTQYF
>NA|TRBV11-2|TRBJ2-5|NA
TGTGCCAGCAGCCAAGACAGACAAGAGACCCAGTACTTC
CASSQDRQETQYF
>TRBD2|TRBV5-1|TRBJ2-1|NA
TGCGCCAGCAGCATACTAGCGGGAGGGTTAAATGAGCAGTTCTTC
CASSILAGGLNEQFF
>NA|TRBV18|TRBJ2-7|NA
TGTGCCAGCTCACCACCGAACTCCTACGAGCAGTACTTC
CASSPPNSYEQYF
>TRBD2|TRBV19|TRBJ2-5|NA
TGTGCCAGTAGTATGGGACTATTGATGGAGACCCAGTACTTC
CASSMGLLMETQYF
>NA|TRBV4-1|TRBJ2-5|NA
TGCGCCAGCAGCCAAGATTTGTGGGGGACGCCAGAACAAGAGACCCAGTACTTC
CASSQDLWGTPEQETQYF
>NA|TRBV5-4|TRBJ1-3|NA
TGTGCCAGCAGCTTGAACCTGCCGGCTGGAAACACCATATATTTT
CASSLNLPAGNTIYF